In its sample, the clone carrying this T cell receptor beta chain was seen many times. The data were produced by immunoSEQ multiplex PCR, yet TCRdb's version contains in-frame clones alone and is incomplete. The data show about 140,000 clones, around four fifths seen once. Germline V gives CDR1 MNHEY, CDR2 SMNVEV (reference sequence). Trimming removed 7 bases from V and 0 bases from J, with 12 bases in between. The CDR3 is 14 amino acids. The source of the sample is a study of blood T cell repertoires in COVID-19. The clonotype comes from a man between 65 and 85 years old who had been exposed to COVID-19. Sequenced: PBMCs or T cells enriched from blood (not recorded which). The genes are TRBV27 and TRBJ1-1, with D possibly being TRBD1 (5 bases). The CDR3 coding sequence is TGTGCCAGCACCGCAGGGATTATGAACACTGAAGCTTTCTTT. Residues: CASTAGIMNTEAFF.